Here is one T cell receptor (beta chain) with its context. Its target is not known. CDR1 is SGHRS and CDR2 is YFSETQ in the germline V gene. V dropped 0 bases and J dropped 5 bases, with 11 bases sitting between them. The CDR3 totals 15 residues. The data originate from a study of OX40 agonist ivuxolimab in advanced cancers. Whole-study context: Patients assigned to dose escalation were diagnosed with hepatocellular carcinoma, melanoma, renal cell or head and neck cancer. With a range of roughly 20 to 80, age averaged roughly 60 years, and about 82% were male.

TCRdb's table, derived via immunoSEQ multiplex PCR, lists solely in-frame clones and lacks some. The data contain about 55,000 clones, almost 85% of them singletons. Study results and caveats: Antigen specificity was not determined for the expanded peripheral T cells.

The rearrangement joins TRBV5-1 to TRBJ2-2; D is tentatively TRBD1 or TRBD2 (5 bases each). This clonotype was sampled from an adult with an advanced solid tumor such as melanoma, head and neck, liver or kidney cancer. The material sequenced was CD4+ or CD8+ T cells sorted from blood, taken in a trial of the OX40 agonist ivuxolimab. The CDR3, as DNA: TGCGCCAGCAGCTTGGCGGGGCTGGGGACCGGGGAGCTGTTTTTT. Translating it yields CASSLAGLGTGELFF.